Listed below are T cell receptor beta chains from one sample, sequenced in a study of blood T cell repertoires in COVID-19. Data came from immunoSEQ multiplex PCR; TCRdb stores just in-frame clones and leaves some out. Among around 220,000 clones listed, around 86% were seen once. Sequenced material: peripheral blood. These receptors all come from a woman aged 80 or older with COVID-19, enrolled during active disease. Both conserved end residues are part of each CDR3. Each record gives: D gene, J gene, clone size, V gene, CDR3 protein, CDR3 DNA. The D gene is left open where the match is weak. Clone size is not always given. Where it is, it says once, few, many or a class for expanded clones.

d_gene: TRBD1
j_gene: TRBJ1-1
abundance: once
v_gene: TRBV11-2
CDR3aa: CASSWETGKIEAFF
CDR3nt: TGTGCCAGCAGCTGGGAGACAGGGAAAATCGAAGCTTTCTTT

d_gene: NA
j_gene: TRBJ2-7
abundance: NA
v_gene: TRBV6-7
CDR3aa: CASTSGKVDAHKDEQYF
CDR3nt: TGTGCCAGCACGTCCGGGAAGGTGGACGCCCATAAGGACGAGCAGTACTTC

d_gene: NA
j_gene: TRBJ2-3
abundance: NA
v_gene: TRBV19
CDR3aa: CASNLRGARRGTDTQYF
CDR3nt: TGTGCCAGTAATCTCCGCGGGGCTCGTCGGGGCACAGATACGCAGTATTTT

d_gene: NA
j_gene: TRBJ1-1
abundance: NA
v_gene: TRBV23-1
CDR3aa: CASSQSTPVNTEAFF
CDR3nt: TGCGCCAGCAGTCAATCGACTCCGGTGAACACTGAAGCTTTCTTT

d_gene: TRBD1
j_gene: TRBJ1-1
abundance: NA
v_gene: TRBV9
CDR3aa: CASSGTGGGTEAFF
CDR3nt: TGTGCCAGCAGCGGAACAGGGGGCGGCACTGAAGCTTTCTTT

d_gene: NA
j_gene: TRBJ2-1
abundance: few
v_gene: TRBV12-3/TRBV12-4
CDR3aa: CASSNRDEQFF
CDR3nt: TGTGCCAGCTCAAACCGGGATGAGCAGTTCTTC

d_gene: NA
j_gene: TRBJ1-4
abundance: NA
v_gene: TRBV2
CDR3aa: CASSEWQEPNEKLFF
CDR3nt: TGTGCCAGCAGTGAGTGGCAGGAACCTAATGAAAAACTGTTTTTT

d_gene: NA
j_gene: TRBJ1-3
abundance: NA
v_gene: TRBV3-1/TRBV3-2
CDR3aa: CASSPGMWDTIYF
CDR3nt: TGTGCCAGCAGTCCAGGGATGTGGGACACCATATATTTT

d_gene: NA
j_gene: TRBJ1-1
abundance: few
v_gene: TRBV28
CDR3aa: CASSLVGRSTEAFF
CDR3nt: TGTGCCAGCAGTTTAGTAGGTCGGAGCACTGAAGCTTTCTTT

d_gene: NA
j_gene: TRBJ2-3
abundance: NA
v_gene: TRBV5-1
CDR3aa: CASSLFGGFTDTQYF
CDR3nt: TGCGCCAGCAGCTTGTTCGGCGGGTTCACAGATACGCAGTATTTT

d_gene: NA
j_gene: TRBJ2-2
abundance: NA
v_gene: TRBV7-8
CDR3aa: CASRQTSSGELFF
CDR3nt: TGTGCCAGCAGACAAACTAGTTCCGGGGAGCTGTTTTTT

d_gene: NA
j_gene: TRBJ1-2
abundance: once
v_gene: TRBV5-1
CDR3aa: CASSLLQGDGYTF
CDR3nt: TGCGCCAGCAGCTTGCTTCAGGGCGACGGCTACACCTTC

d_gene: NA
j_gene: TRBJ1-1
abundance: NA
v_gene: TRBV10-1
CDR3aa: CASRDRRSKRAFF
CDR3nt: TGCGCCAGCAGAGACCGGAGATCAAAAAGGGCTTTCTTT

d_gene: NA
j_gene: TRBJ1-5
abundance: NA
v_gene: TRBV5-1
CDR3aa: CASSLVGGEQPQHF
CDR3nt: TGCGCCAGCAGCTTGGTAGGAGGGGAACAGCCCCAGCATTTT

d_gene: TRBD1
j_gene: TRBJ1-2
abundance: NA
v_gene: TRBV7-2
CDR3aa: CASSSSTNAGGYGYTF
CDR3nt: TGTGCCAGCAGCTCTTCAACAAACGCAGGGGGCTATGGCTACACCTTC

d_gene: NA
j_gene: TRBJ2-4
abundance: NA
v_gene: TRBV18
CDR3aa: CASSRTPIGETIQYF
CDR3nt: TGTGCCAGCTCCCGAACGCCGATAGGAGAAACCATTCAGTACTTC

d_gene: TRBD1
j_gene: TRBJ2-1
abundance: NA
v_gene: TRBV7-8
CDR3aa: CASNYDRGSYNEQFF
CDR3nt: TGTGCCAGCAACTACGACAGGGGCTCCTACAATGAGCAGTTCTTC

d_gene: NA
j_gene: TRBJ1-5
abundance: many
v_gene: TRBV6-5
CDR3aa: CASSYSGGRDQPQHF
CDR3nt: TGTGCCAGCAGTTACTCGGGGGGTCGGGATCAGCCCCAGCATTTT

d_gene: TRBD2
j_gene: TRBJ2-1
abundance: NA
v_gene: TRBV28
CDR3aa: CASSLFTSGRGNEQFF
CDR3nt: TGTGCCAGCAGTTTATTTACTAGCGGGAGGGGCAATGAGCAGTTCTTC

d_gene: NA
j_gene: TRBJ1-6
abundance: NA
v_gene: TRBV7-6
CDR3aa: CASSLQGNSPLHF
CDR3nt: TGTGCCAGCAGTCTTCAGGGGAATTCACCCCTCCACTTT

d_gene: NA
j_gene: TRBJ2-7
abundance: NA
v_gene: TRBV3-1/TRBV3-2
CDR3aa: CASSQVPGVYEQYF
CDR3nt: TGTGCCAGCAGCCAAGTTCCGGGGGTCTACGAGCAGTACTTC

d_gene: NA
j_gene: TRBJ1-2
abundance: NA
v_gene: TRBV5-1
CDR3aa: CASSLEGVRYGYTF
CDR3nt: TGCGCCAGCAGCTTGGAGGGGGTACGTTATGGCTACACCTTC

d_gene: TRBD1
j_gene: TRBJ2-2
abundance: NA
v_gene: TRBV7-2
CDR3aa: CASSFSRGPGELFF
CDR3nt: TGTGCCAGCAGCTTCAGCAGGGGGCCCGGGGAGCTGTTTTTT

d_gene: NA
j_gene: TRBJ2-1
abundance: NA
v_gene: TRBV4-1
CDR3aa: CASSQKGAQAEQFF
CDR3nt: TGCGCCAGCAGCCAAAAAGGGGCACAGGCTGAGCAGTTCTTC

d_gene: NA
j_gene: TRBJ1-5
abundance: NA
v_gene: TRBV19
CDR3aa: CASSYRRGDNQPQHF
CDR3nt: TGTGCCAGTAGTTACCGGCGGGGGGACAATCAGCCCCAGCATTTT

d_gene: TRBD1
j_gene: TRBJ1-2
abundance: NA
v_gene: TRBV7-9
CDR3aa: CASSRQGAYGYTF
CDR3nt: TGTGCCAGCAGCAGACAGGGGGCCTATGGCTACACCTTC

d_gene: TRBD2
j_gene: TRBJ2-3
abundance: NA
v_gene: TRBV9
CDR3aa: CASSVSASGGPPTDTQYF
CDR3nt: TGTGCCAGCAGCGTGTCGGCTAGCGGGGGTCCCCCCACAGATACGCAGTATTTT

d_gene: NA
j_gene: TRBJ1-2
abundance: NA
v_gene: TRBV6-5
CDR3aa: CASTPGQRGYTF
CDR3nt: TGTGCCAGCACCCCGGGACAAAGAGGCTACACCTTC

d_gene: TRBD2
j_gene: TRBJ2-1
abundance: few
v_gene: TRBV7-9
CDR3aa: CASSPGGGSYNEQFF
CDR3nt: TGTGCCAGCAGCCCGGGAGGGGGATCCTACAATGAGCAGTTCTTC

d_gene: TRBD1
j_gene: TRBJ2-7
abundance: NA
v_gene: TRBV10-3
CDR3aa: CAIRDRDSASEQYF
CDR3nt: TGTGCCATCAGAGATCGGGACAGCGCTAGCGAGCAGTACTTC

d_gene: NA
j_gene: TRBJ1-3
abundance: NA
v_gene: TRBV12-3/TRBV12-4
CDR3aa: CASIRDRGGTIYF
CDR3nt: TGTGCCAGCATTAGGGACCGAGGGGGCACCATATATTTT

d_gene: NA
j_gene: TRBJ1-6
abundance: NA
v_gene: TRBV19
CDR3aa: CASSHMGPNTPLHF
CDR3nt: TGTGCCAGTAGTCATATGGGGCCGAATACACCCCTCCACTTT

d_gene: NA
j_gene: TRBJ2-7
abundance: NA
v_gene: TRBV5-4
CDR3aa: CASSSTNLNEQYF
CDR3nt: TGTGCCAGCAGCTCAACTAACTTGAACGAGCAGTACTTC

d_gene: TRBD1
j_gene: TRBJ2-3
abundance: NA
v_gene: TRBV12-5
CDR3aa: CASGLGQGTDTQYF
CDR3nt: TGTGCTAGTGGTTTAGGACAGGGAACAGATACGCAGTATTTT

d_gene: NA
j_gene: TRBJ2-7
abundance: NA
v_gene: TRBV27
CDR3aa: CASSPNGASYEQYF
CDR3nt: TGTGCCAGCAGCCCCAACGGTGCGTCCTACGAGCAGTACTTC

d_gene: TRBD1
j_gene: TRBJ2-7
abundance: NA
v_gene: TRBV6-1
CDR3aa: CASRDQGVASYEQYF
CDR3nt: TGTGCCAGCAGGGACCAGGGGGTCGCCTCCTACGAGCAGTACTTC

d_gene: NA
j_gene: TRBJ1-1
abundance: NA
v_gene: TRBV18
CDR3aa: CASSPEVLGLNTEAFF
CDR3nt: TGTGCCAGCTCACCAGAGGTTCTCGGACTTAACACTGAAGCTTTCTTT

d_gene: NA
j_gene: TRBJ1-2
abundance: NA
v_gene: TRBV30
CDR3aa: CAGHRDGYGYTF
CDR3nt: TGTGCCGGACACAGGGACGGCTATGGCTACACCTTC

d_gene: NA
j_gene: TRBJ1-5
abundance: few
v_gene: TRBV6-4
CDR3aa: CASSEEGSKPQHF
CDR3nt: TGTGCCAGCAGTGAGGAGGGGAGTAAGCCCCAGCATTTT

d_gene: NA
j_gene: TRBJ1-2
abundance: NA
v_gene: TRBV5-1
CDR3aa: CASSLVPGSNYGYTF
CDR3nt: TGCGCCAGCAGCTTGGTTCCAGGGTCTAACTATGGCTACACCTTC

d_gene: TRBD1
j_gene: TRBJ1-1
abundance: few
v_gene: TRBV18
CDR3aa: CASSSGTGGLSNTEAFF
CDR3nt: TGTGCCAGCTCGTCCGGGACAGGGGGCTTATCGAACACTGAAGCTTTCTTT

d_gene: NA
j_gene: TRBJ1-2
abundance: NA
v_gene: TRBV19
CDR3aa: CASSLALYGYTF
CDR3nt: TGTGCCAGTAGCCTGGCCCTCTATGGCTACACCTTC

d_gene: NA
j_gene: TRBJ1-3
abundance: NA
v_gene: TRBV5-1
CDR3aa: CASSLSRFLGNTIYF
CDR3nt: TGCGCCAGCAGCTTGAGTCGGTTCCTAGGAAACACCATATATTTT